This T cell receptor (beta chain) was identified in a study of T cell responses to AZD1222 COVID-19 vaccine. Overall study results and limits: Spike-specific TCR breadth and depth grew following two AZD1222 doses. Donors were mostly white British, more females; clonal diversity possibly underestimated. Spike was spanned by vaccine-associated CD4 TCRs, with dominance at 160-218 and 743-854.

Germline V gene lookup returns CDR1 MGHRA and CDR2 YSYEKL. CDR3 length equals 15 residues. Trimming removed 1 base from V and 5 bases from J; junction bases left unmatched: 5. Sequencing was performed with immunoSEQ multiplex PCR; in TCRdb, only in-frame clones are kept and a portion is missing. The data show about 160,000 clones, about 92% seen once. As to this clone: Its antigen is as yet unknown.

The sequence derives from an adult who received the AZD1222 COVID-19 vaccine. This chain uses TRBV4-1 with TRBJ2-7; 10 nucleotides match TRBD1. Sequencing used peripheral blood, obtained 28 days after the second AZD1222 dose. The CDR3 region has the DNA TGCGCCAGCAGCCAAGTCGGACAGGGGGTGAACGAGCAGTACTTC. It codes for CASSQVGQGVNEQYF.